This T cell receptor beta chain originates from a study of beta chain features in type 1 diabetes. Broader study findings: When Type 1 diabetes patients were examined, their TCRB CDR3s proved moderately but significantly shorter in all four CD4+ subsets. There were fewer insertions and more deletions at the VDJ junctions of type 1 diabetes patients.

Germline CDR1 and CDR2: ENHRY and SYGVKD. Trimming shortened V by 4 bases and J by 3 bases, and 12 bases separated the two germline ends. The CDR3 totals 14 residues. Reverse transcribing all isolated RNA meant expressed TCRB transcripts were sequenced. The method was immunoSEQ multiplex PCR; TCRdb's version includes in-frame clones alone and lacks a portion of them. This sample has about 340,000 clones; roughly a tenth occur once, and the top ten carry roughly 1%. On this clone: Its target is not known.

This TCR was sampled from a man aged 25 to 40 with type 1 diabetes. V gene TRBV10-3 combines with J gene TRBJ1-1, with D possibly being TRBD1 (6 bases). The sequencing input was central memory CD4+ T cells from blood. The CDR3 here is CAISVQGGHTEAFF. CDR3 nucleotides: TGTGCCATCAGTGTACAGGGAGGACACACTGAAGCTTTCTTT.